This passage covers 17 T cell receptor beta chains from one sample sequenced in a study of shared clonotypes between healthy human individuals. Some clones are missing from TCRdb's copy, which holds only in-frame ones; the method was immunoSEQ multiplex PCR. This table has 1.5 million to 1.9 million clones, approximately 98% appearing once. Sequences were obtained from naive CD4+ T cells sorted from blood. Subset specified: CD45RA+ positively selected. The receptors shown here come from a man aged 30-40 years in good health.

The rearrangement links TRBV7-9 to TRBJ2-7; TRBD1 matches at 9 bases. With 3 bases clipped from V and 3 bases from J, the junction kept 3 bases outside the gene matches. CDR3 length: 14 residues. In germline, CDR1 is SEHNR, CDR2 FQNEAQ (reference sequence). The DNA for the CDR3 is TGTGCCAGCAGCTTTGGGACAGGGTACTACGAGCAGTACTTC. Its protein is CASSFGTGYYEQYF.

The chain recombines TRBV15 with TRBJ1-4, with 9 bases identical to TRBD1. Germline CDR1 reads LNHNV; CDR2 reads YYDKDF (reference sequence). V was pared by 1 base and J by 5 bases, with 8 bases of the junction left unmatched. This CDR3 contains 17 residues. The CDR3 nucleotides read TGTGCCACCAGCAGAGCCAACAGGGGGCGGGTCAATGAAAAACTGTTTTTT. Its protein product is CATSRANRGRVNEKLFF.

In DNA form, the CDR3 reads TGTGCCAGCAGCCCAAGGGCTGCAGGTGTCCTCTCTGGAAACACCATATATTTT. It translates to CASSPRAAGVLSGNTIYF. The chain joins TRBV7-2 to TRBJ1-3; no reliable D call. V lost 5 bases, J lost 0 bases, and 20 bases lay in between. The CDR3 sequence is 18 residues long. Germline V gene sequence: CDR1 SGHTA, CDR2 FQGNSA.

V is TRBV27 and J is TRBJ2-2; no clear D. The CDR3 is made up of 16 amino acids. Germline CDR1 and CDR2: MNHEY and SMNVEV (reference sequence). The V end was cut by 5 bases, the J end by 4 bases, with 17 bases between. The chain's CDR3 is CASSTLPKLSTGELFF. CDR3 nucleotide sequence: TGTGCCAGCAGTACTTTGCCTAAGTTAAGCACCGGGGAGCTGTTTTTT.

This rearrangement joins TRBV19 to TRBJ2-1; TRBD1 is a possible D gene (5 bases). Germline V gene sequence: CDR1 LNHDA, CDR2 SQIVND (reference sequence). Trimming left V 3 bases short and J 12 bases short, with 12 bases between. CDR3 length: 12 amino acids. CDR3 coding DNA: TGTGCCAGTAGTATTTCTCAGGGTTGGCAGTTCTTC. Its translation: CASSISQGWQFF.

The chain links TRBV6-5 to TRBJ2-7; no clear D gene. CDR3 length equals 16 residues. Germline V CDR1 and CDR2: MNHEY, SVGAGI. Trimming cost V 0 bases and J 0 bases, with 12 bases left between them. CDR3 nucleotide sequence: TGTGCCAGCAGTTACTCGACGACCGCGAGCTCCTACGAGCAGTACTTC. Encoded protein: CASSYSTTASSYEQYF.

The chain combines TRBV5-1 with TRBJ2-1; 9 nucleotides agree with TRBD1. Germline V gene data show CDR1 as SGHRS and CDR2 as YFSETQ. The V gene end was trimmed by 0 bases and the J gene end by 6 bases; junction bases not matched to a gene: 4. The CDR3 is 15 amino acids. The DNA for the CDR3 is TGCGCCAGCAGCTTGGTCGGACAGGGGTCCAATGAGCAGTTCTTC. The encoded protein is CASSLVGQGSNEQFF.

The rearrangement links TRBV2 to TRBJ2-3; D remains unclear. The germline gives CDR1 SNHLY, CDR2 FYNNEI. The CDR3 contains 13 residues. V was trimmed by 5 bases and J by 1 base, leaving 7 bases between them. The CDR3 spells CASSMLRTDTQYF. As DNA, the CDR3 is TGTGCCAGCAGTATGCTCCGCACAGATACGCAGTATTTT.

The J gene is TRBJ2-5, the V gene TRBV9, with 10 bases matching TRBD2. CDR3 length: 16 residues. The germline gives CDR1 SGDLS, CDR2 YYNGEE. J lost 4 bases, V lost 0 bases, and 6 bases had no gene match. CDR3 sequence: CASSVELAGEGETQYF. As DNA, the CDR3 is TGTGCCAGCAGCGTAGAGCTAGCGGGGGAGGGAGAGACCCAGTACTTC.

V usage is TRBV9 and J usage is TRBJ2-2; D gene uncertain. The CDR3 is 16 residues long. V was shortened by 1 base and J by 5 bases, with 15 bases between the two germline ends. From germline, CDR1 is SGDLS and CDR2 YYNGEE. DNA of the CDR3: TGTGCCAGCAGCGTATCCGCAGGATCACAGACCGGGGAGCTGTTTTTT. Translating gives CASSVSAGSQTGELFF. Combining the CDR3 with reference TRBV9 and TRBJ2-2 gives the whole variable domain DSGVTQTPKHLITATGQRVTLRCSPRSGDLSVYWYQQSLDQGLQFLIQYYNGEERAKGNILERFSAQQFPDLHSELNLSSLELGDSALYFCASSVSAGSQTGELFFGEGSRLTVL.

This chain connects TRBV2 to TRBJ1-5, with a possible D match to TRBD1 (5 bases). Germline lookup yields CDR1 SNHLY and CDR2 FYNNEI. Between the trimmed V and J ends, which lost 5 bases and 4 bases, there was a span of 9 bases. The CDR3 loop spans 13 amino acids. CDR3 loop: CASSRDANQPQHF. CDR3 coding DNA: TGTGCCAGCAGTCGGGACGCAAATCAGCCCCAGCATTTT.

V gene TRBV5-4 combines with J gene TRBJ2-3; D may correspond to TRBD1 or TRBD2 (6 bases each). CDR3 size: 17 residues. Germline-derived CDR1 and CDR2 are SGHNT and YYREEE (reference sequence). Deletions cut 3 bases from V and 5 bases from J, with 22 bases between. The CDR3 here is CASSWGAGPPGVDTQYF. In DNA, the CDR3 is TGTGCCAGCAGCTGGGGGGCGGGACCGCCGGGGGTAGATACGCAGTATTTT.

In the case of this clone: The same CDR3 can be traced to other DNA sequences in this sample. The chain is built from TRBV5-1 and TRBJ2-7; D is perhaps TRBD1 (5 bases). The CDR3 covers 13 residues. Per the germline V gene, CDR1 is SGHRS and CDR2 is YFSETQ. Trimming cost V 0 bases and J 3 bases, with 7 bases left between them. The CDR3 reads CASSLGQNYEQYF. As DNA, the CDR3 is TGCGCCAGCAGCTTGGGACAGAACTACGAGCAGTACTTC.

The J gene is TRBJ2-1, the V gene TRBV7-2; 8 bases fit TRBD1. Per germline, CDR1 SGHTA and CDR2 FQGNSA. The CDR3 extends over 16 amino acids. V shed 5 bases and J 0 bases; nucleotides not matched to a gene: 6. CDR3 in DNA: TGTGCCAGCAGCGCGACAGGGGCGAGCTCCTACAATGAGCAGTTCTTC. The encoded protein is CASSATGASSYNEQFF.

As concerns this clone: This CDR3 is also generated by other DNA sequences in the sample. The rearrangement joins TRBV7-2 to TRBJ2-7; no clear D gene. Germline V gives CDR1 SGHTA, CDR2 FQGNSA. The ends were cut back, 1 base at V and 0 bases at J, with 4 bases in the middle. There are 13 residues in the CDR3. In DNA form, the CDR3 reads TGTGCCAGCAGCTTAGTTTTCTCCTACGAGCAGTACTTC. Amino acids: CASSLVFSYEQYF.

This chain joins TRBV4-3 and TRBJ2-5; TRBD1 matches at 9 bases. The V segment lost 1 base and the J segment 4 bases; nucleotides outside the gene matches: 4. Germline lookup yields CDR1 LGHNA and CDR2 YSLEER. This CDR3 region has 15 residues. The chain's CDR3 is CASSQVGTGPETQYF. DNA for the CDR3: TGCGCCAGCAGCCAAGTGGGGACAGGGCCAGAGACCCAGTACTTC.

The rearrangement uses TRBV5-1 and TRBJ2-1; a weak D match, TRBD2 (6 bases). V dropped 1 base and J dropped 6 bases, with 14 bases sitting between them. The CDR3 totals 15 residues. The germline CDR1 and CDR2 sequences are SGHRS and YFSETQ. The CDR3 DNA sequence: TGCGCCAGCAGCTTGATTACGGGAGTGGGCAATGAGCAGTTCTTC. Its translation: CASSLITGVGNEQFF.